These 16 T cell receptor beta chains share one sample of origin, sequenced in a study of cytomegalovirus exposure and HLA in healthy donors. Generated by immunoSEQ multiplex PCR, the TCRdb table keeps only in-frame clones and is missing some. This table has 100,000 or so clones, roughly 95% appearing once. Sequencing was done on a sample of PBMCs. The receptor set was obtained from a woman aged 18-29 years in good health and CMV-seronegative.

The chain carries TRBV27 and TRBJ2-2; 10 bases line up with TRBD1. Germline CDR1 MNHEY, CDR2 SMNVEV (reference sequence). The CDR3 has 16 residues. Trimming at V came to 5 bases and at J to 3 bases, leaving 6 bases not matched to a gene. The CDR3 protein is CASSTLGTGDTGELFF. The CDR3 DNA reads TGTGCCAGCAGTACCCTGGGGACAGGGGACACCGGGGAGCTGTTTTTT.

This clone appeared a single time. J is TRBJ2-7 and V is TRBV27, with 13 positions matching TRBD2. The V gene's germline CDR1 is MNHEY and CDR2 SMNVEV (reference sequence). J lost 3 bases, V lost 8 bases, and 1 base had no gene match. The length of the CDR3 is 13 residues. The DNA of the CDR3 is TGTGCCAGCGGGACTAGCGGGATCTACGAGCAGTACTTC. It yields the protein CASGTSGIYEQYF.

The rearrangement links TRBV5-8 to TRBJ1-6; D may be TRBD1 (5 bases). Between the trimmed V and J ends, which lost 0 bases and 9 bases, there was a span of 13 bases. Germline values: CDR1 SGHTS, CDR2 YDEGEE. This CDR3 has 15 residues. The CDR3 is CASSLEGVLSSPLHF. The CDR3 nucleotides are TGTGCCAGCAGCTTGGAAGGGGTTTTGTCTTCACCCCTCCACTTT. Together with reference TRBV5-8 and TRBJ1-6, the CDR3 gives the full variable domain: EAGVTQSPTHLIKTRGQQATLRCSPISGHTSVYWYQQALGLGLQFLLWYDEGEERNRGNFPPRFSGRQFPNYSSELNVNALELEDSALYLCASSLEGVLSSPLHFGNGTRLTVT.

The chain employs TRBV4-3 and TRBJ1-1, with unresolved D. This CDR3 has 15 amino acids. Trimming shortened V by 0 bases and J by 1 base, and 9 bases separated the two germline ends. Germline CDR1 and CDR2: LGHNA and YSLEER. CDR3 coding DNA: TGCGCCAGCAGCCAAGATAGAGGGAAGAACACTGAAGCTTTCTTT. Protein: CASSQDRGKNTEAFF.

In this sample, this clone turned up once. The rearrangement joins TRBV5-1 to TRBJ1-2; 12 nucleotides align to TRBD1. The trim removed 3 bases at V and 7 bases at J, leaving 7 bases unmatched. This CDR3 is 15 amino acids long. Per germline, CDR1 SGHRS and CDR2 YFSETQ. The CDR3 DNA reads TGCGCCAGCAGCTCACCGGGACAGGGGGCGCTTGGCTACACCTTC. Protein product: CASSSPGQGALGYTF.

This rearrangement joins TRBV12-5 to TRBJ2-5, with D unclear. The CDR3 is 13 amino acids. CDR1 and CDR2 (germline): LGHNT, FRNRAP. Trimming shortened V by 3 bases and J by 1 base, and 6 bases separated the two germline ends. The CDR3 DNA reads TGTGCTAGTGGTTTCAGGCCCCAAGAGACCCAGTACTTC. Its translation is CASGFRPQETQYF. The entire variable domain, with the rest obtained from reference TRBV12-5 and TRBJ2-5, is as follows: DARVTQTPRHKVTEMGQEVTMRCQPILGHNTVFWYRQTMMQGLELLAYFRNRAPLDDSGMPKDRFSAEMPDATLATLKIQPSEPRDSAVYFCASGFRPQETQYFGPGTRLLVL.

This clone was observed a handful of times. The gene calls are TRBV7-2 and TRBJ2-1, with TRBD2 matching 9 bases. The germline CDR1 and CDR2 sequences are SGHTA and FQGNSA. The CDR3 covers 16 residues. Trimming cost V 5 bases and J 4 bases; bases outside gene matches: 9. The CDR3 DNA reads TGTGCCAGCAGCGCAGACCCGGGACTAGCATACAATGAGCAGTTCTTC. This gives the protein CASSADPGLAYNEQFF.

V is TRBV27 and J is TRBJ2-7; 12 bases are shared with TRBD2. The CDR3 is 16 amino acids. Unmatched junction bases numbered 8, after V lost 4 bases and J lost 4 bases. Germline V gene sequence: CDR1 MNHEY, CDR2 SMNVEV (reference sequence). The CDR3 nucleotides are TGTGCCAGCAGTTCTAGACGACTAGCGGGAGAATACGAGCAGTACTTC. The encoded protein is CASSSRRLAGEYEQYF.

This CDR3 is CASSLGTGGPEQYF. Written as DNA, the CDR3 is TGTGCCAGCAGCCTAGGGACAGGCGGCCCCGAGCAGTACTTC. This chain joins TRBV7-6 and TRBJ2-7, with 8 bases identical to TRBD1. From germline, CDR1 is SGHVS and CDR2 FNYEAQ. This CDR3 spans 14 amino acids. The junction had 9 bases not matched to a gene; V was cut back by 5 bases and J by 6 bases.

The CDR3 sequence is CASRRAENTGELFF. DNA for the CDR3: TGCGCCAGCAGAAGAGCGGAAAACACCGGGGAGCTGTTTTTT. The chain couples TRBV10-1 to TRBJ2-2, with a weak D call TRBD2 (5 bases). Germline CDR1 is WNHNN and CDR2 is SYGVQD (reference sequence). Trimming took 6 bases from V and 2 from J, leaving 10 bases between them. This CDR3 is 14 amino acids long.

The CDR3: CASSLATGVAPGELFF. CDR3 DNA: TGTGCCAGCAGCTTGGCCACAGGGGTAGCTCCCGGGGAGCTGTTTTTT. This chain connects TRBV5-6 to TRBJ2-2; 7 positions match TRBD1. J was trimmed by 6 bases and V by 0 bases; bases with no gene match: 8. The CDR3 spans 16 residues. Germline V gene lookup returns CDR1 SGHDT and CDR2 YYEEEE.

The chain is built from TRBV11-2 and TRBJ2-2, with 9 bases matching TRBD2. This CDR3 comprises 17 residues. Germline values: CDR1 SGHAT, CDR2 FQNNGV. Trimming removed 1 base from V and 6 bases from J; junction bases left unmatched: 9. CDR3 region: CASSLARASGVAGELFF. The CDR3, as DNA: TGTGCCAGCAGCTTAGCGAGGGCTAGCGGGGTCGCCGGGGAGCTGTTTTTT.

This clone was found once. The rearrangement links TRBV6-5 to TRBJ1-2, with TRBD1 matching 7 bases. Losses at the gene ends were 0 bases for V and 6 bases for J; bases not matched to a gene: 10. The germline V gene encodes CDR1 MNHEY and CDR2 SVGAGI. The CDR3 length is 16 residues. The CDR3, as DNA: TGTGCCAGCAGTTACTCGCTATATGGGGGGACAGATGGCTACACCTTC. Translating gives CASSYSLYGGTDGYTF.

The chain recombines TRBV4-1 with TRBJ1-5; D remains ambiguous. The germline CDR1 and CDR2 sequences are MGHRA and YSYEKL. This CDR3 has 15 residues. The V end was cut by 1 base, the J end by 7 bases, with 14 bases between. The CDR3 loop reads CASSQVEGSRQPQHF. The DNA of the CDR3 is TGCGCCAGCAGCCAAGTAGAGGGTTCCAGGCAGCCCCAGCATTTT.

The V and J genes are TRBV15 and TRBJ2-7; TRBD2 matches at 8 bases. Trimming removed 4 bases from V and 1 base from J; junction bases left unmatched: 9. Germline V lookup: CDR1 LNHNV, CDR2 YYDKDF (reference sequence). The CDR3 totals 16 residues. The CDR3 DNA sequence: TGTGCCACCAGCAACTACGGGGGGACTAGTTCCTACGAGCAGTACTTC. It encodes CATSNYGGTSSYEQYF.

The V gene is TRBV28, the J gene TRBJ1-5; 7 bases agree with TRBD1. V gave up 4 bases and J gave up 0 bases; unmatched junction bases: 9. There are 17 residues in the CDR3. Germline loops: CDR1 MDHEN, CDR2 SYDVKM. This CDR3 reads CASSSTGLRYSNQPQHF. In DNA form, the CDR3 reads TGTGCCAGCAGTTCGACAGGGTTAAGGTATAGCAATCAGCCCCAGCATTTT.